This is a list of T cell receptor beta chains from one sample in a study of immune cell composition in non-small cell lung cancer. The repertoire was sequenced with immunoSEQ multiplex PCR; TCRdb's copy has only in-frame clones and lacks some. The sample consists of under 6,000 clones, about 88% of them appearing once. Source material: non-adjacent lung tissue. The receptors derive from a human donor with non-small cell lung cancer. Some clones in this sample may be carry-over from other donors' samples. Both conserved end residues are part of each CDR3. A D gene is named only where the DNA matches it firmly. Size tells how often a clone was seen (once, few, many) or the class of an expanded clone, and some rows leave it out.

DNA,CDR3,V,D,J,size
TGTGCCAGCTCACGGGCGGCCGGGACAGAAGCTTTCTTT,CASSRAAGTEAFF,TRBV18,.,TRBJ1-1,.
TGTGCCAGCAGTTTATCAGCAAGGGGGATATCTGGAAACACCATATATTTT,CASSLSARGISGNTIYF,TRBV27,.,TRBJ1-3,.
TGCAGTGCTAGACTCCTCGATGGCTACACCTTC,CSARLLDGYTF,TRBV20-1,.,TRBJ1-2,.
TGTGCCAGCAGCATAGGACTGACAGTTTCTAGCACAGATACGCAGTATTTT,CASSIGLTVSSTDTQYF,TRBV7-9,.,TRBJ2-3,.
TGTGCCTGGATTGACAGGGAGAGAAGCTCCTACGAGCAGTACTTC,CAWIDRERSSYEQYF,TRBV30,TRBD1,TRBJ2-7,.
TGTGCCAGCAGTTTTGGGGACAGAATGAACACTGAAGCTTTCTTT,CASSFGDRMNTEAFF,TRBV28,TRBD1,TRBJ1-1,few
TGTGCCAGCAGCTTGGCCGCAGGTCGGAAGACCCAGTACTTC,CASSLAAGRKTQYF,TRBV5-6,.,TRBJ2-5,.
TGTGCCAGCAGTCCCGACAGGGGGGGCTACGAGCAGTACTTC,CASSPDRGGYEQYF,TRBV27,TRBD1,TRBJ2-7,.
TGTGCCAGCAGTTTCGGGTTCTCCTACGAGCAGTACTTC,CASSFGFSYEQYF,TRBV6-5,.,TRBJ2-7,.
TGTGCCATCAGTGGTGTCTTGCAGGGGGCTGGCGAGCAGTACTTC,CAISGVLQGAGEQYF,TRBV10-3,TRBD1,TRBJ2-7,.
TGTGCCAGCAGTGCCGGGACAGAAAACATTCAGTACTTC,CASSAGTENIQYF,TRBV2,TRBD1,TRBJ2-4,medium-sized
TGTGCCAGCAGCGAGGACAGGGTCGGCTACACCTTC,CASSEDRVGYTF,TRBV7-2,TRBD1,TRBJ1-2,.
TGCGCCAGCAGGGAGGGGACAGATACGCAGTATTTT,CASREGTDTQYF,TRBV4-1,.,TRBJ2-3,.
TGTGCCAGCACCCGATCTAGCGGGAGGGCCTACGAGCAGTACTTC,CASTRSSGRAYEQYF,TRBV5-8,TRBD2,TRBJ2-7,.
TGTGCCAGCAGTACGACTAGCGGGTCCTACGAGCAGTACTTC,CASSTTSGSYEQYF,TRBV6-6,TRBD2,TRBJ2-7,.
TGTGCCAGCAGCGTAGACCAGGGGGCGACTGGAAACACCATATATTTT,CASSVDQGATGNTIYF,TRBV9,TRBD1,TRBJ1-3,.
TGTGCCAGCAGCCGGGGACAGGGGACCTACAATGAGCAGTTCTTC,CASSRGQGTYNEQFF,TRBV7-2,TRBD1,TRBJ2-1,.
TGTGCCAGTAGTATATTACACGCGGTCCTCGATGGAACCTACGAGCAGTACTTC,CASSILHAVLDGTYEQYF,TRBV19,.,TRBJ2-7,.
TGTGCCAGCAGCTTGCTAGCGGGAGGATCTTCGGGCTCCTACGAGCAGTACTTC,CASSLLAGGSSGSYEQYF,TRBV5-6,TRBD2,TRBJ2-7,.
TGTGCCAGCAGTTACGACAGGGCGCCCTATGGCTACACCTTC,CASSYDRAPYGYTF,TRBV6-5,TRBD1,TRBJ1-2,.
TGTGCCTGGAGTGCACCGGGACTAGGACGCTACGAGCAGTACTTC,CAWSAPGLGRYEQYF,TRBV30,TRBD2,TRBJ2-7,.
TGTGCCAGTAGGGGAGGGGAGGATCAGCCCCAGCATTTT,CASRGGEDQPQHF,TRBV11-2,.,TRBJ1-5,.
TGTGCCAGCAATACTGGGACAGGTGGTAACACTGAAGCTTTCTTT,CASNTGTGGNTEAFF,TRBV9,TRBD1,TRBJ1-1,once
TGTGCCGCTGGGGTAGCGGGAGGCTACGAGCAGTACTTC,CAAGVAGGYEQYF,TRBV5-4,TRBD2,TRBJ2-7,.
TGTGCCAGTAGCATCTCCCCCCGCACAGTCACCGGGGAGCTGTTTTTT,CASSISPRTVTGELFF,TRBV19,.,TRBJ2-2,.
TGTGCCAGCAGCGCCGGGGGGCCAGTCTCTGGAAACACCATATATTTT,CASSAGGPVSGNTIYF,TRBV9,.,TRBJ1-3,.
TGTGCCAGCAGCCAATTGGGTGGTCAGGGTGAAAAACTGTTTTTT,CASSQLGGQGEKLFF,TRBV11-2,.,TRBJ1-4,.
TGCGCCAGCAGCCAGGTTCCGGTACAGGGGGCCACCGGGGAGCTGTTTTTT,CASSQVPVQGATGELFF,TRBV5-1,TRBD1,TRBJ2-2,.
TGTGCCACCAGCGCCGAGACAGGGCGAGGAAACACCATATATTTT,CATSAETGRGNTIYF,TRBV15,TRBD1,TRBJ1-3,.
TGCGCCAGCTCTGGACAGGGGGCCTCGAATGAGCAGTTCTTC,CASSGQGASNEQFF,TRBV5-1,TRBD1,TRBJ2-1,.
TGCGCCAGCAGCTCCGGGACAGGGGGGAGCGACACTGAAGCTTTCTTT,CASSSGTGGSDTEAFF,TRBV5-1,TRBD1,TRBJ1-1,.
TGTGCCAGCAGTGCCCAATCCGGGACAGGGAGGGAGACCCAGTACTTC,CASSAQSGTGRETQYF,TRBV2,TRBD1,TRBJ2-5,once
TGCGCCAGCAGCTGGATAGCCGGGGTATACAATGAGCAGTTCTTC,CASSWIAGVYNEQFF,TRBV5-1,.,TRBJ2-1,.
TGTGCCAGTAGACGTGCTTCAGGGTTCATCGAGCAGTTCTTC,CASRRASGFIEQFF,TRBV19,.,TRBJ2-1,few
TGTGCCTGGAGTGTAGAACTAGCGAACACAGATACGCAGTATTTT,CAWSVELANTDTQYF,TRBV30,TRBD2,TRBJ2-3,once
TGTGCCAGCAGCTTATCGGCGGGAGGGACAGATACGCAGTATTTT,CASSLSAGGTDTQYF,TRBV5-6,TRBD2,TRBJ2-3,.
TGCGCCAGCAGTCTGGACTTCCACGATGAGCAGTTCTTC,CASSLDFHDEQFF,TRBV5-1,.,TRBJ2-1,.
TGCGCCAGCAGCCCGTACAGGGGGAGCACTGAAGCTTTCTTT,CASSPYRGSTEAFF,TRBV4-3,TRBD1,TRBJ1-1,.